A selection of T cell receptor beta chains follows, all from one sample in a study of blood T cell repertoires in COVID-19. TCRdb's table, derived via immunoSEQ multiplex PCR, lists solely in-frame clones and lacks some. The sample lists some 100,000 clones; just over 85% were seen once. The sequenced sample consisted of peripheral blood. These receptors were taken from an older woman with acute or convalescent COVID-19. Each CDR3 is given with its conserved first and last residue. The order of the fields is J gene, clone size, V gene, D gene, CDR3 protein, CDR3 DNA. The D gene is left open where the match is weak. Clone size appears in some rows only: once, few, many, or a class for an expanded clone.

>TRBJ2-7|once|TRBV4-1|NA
CASSQDASSEQYF
TGCGCCAGCAGCCAAGATGCTAGTAGCGAGCAGTACTTC
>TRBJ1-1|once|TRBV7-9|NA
CASSQGTPTTEAFF
TGTGCCAGCAGCCAGGGGACACCTACCACTGAAGCTTTCTTT
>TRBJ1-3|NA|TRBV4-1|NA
CASSREGTNSGNTIYF
TGCGCCAGCAGCCGGGAGGGTACAAACTCTGGAAACACCATATATTTT
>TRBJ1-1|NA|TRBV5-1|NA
CASGWANTEAFF
TGCGCCAGCGGGTGGGCAAACACTGAAGCTTTCTTT
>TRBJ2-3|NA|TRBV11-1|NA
CASKEAETDTQYF
TGTGCCAGCAAGGAGGCCGAAACAGATACGCAGTATTTT
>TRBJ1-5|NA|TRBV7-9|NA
CASSPAGTSVNQPQHF
TGTGCCAGCAGCCCGGCGGGGACTTCAGTAAATCAGCCCCAGCATTTT
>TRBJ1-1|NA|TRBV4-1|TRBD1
CASSFTQGAAEAFF
TGCGCCAGCAGCTTCACACAGGGGGCGGCTGAAGCTTTCTTT
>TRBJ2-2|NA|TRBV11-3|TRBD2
CASRPGLATANTGELFF
TGTGCCAGCAGGCCGGGACTAGCGACAGCGAACACCGGGGAGCTGTTTTTT
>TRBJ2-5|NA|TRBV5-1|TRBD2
CASSLPGLAGPQETQYF
TGCGCCAGCAGCTTACCGGGACTAGCGGGGCCGCAAGAGACCCAGTACTTC
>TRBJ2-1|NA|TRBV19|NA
CATRRVGGRVVDEQFF
TGTGCCACACGTCGAGTCGGCGGCAGGGTTGTTGATGAGCAGTTCTTC
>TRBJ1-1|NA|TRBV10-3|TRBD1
CAISETPDRAEAFF
TGTGCCATCAGTGAGACCCCGGACAGGGCTGAAGCTTTCTTT
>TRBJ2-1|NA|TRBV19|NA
CASGRGVSRDEQFF
TGTGCCAGTGGTCGCGGGGTCTCGCGGGATGAGCAGTTCTTC
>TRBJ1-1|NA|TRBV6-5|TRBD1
CASSYSKGANTEAFF
TGTGCCAGCAGTTACTCTAAGGGGGCGAACACTGAAGCTTTCTTT
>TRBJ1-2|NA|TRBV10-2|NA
CASSATLSGYTF
TGCGCCAGCAGCGCCACTCTATCTGGCTACACCTTC
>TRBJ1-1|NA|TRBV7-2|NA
CASSLQGKENTEAFF
TGTGCCAGCAGCTTACAGGGTAAGGAGAACACTGAAGCTTTCTTT
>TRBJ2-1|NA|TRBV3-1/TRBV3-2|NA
CASSPTRDEQFF
TGTGCCAGCAGCCCCACGAGGGATGAGCAGTTCTTC
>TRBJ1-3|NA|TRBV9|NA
CASSVGGTTGNTIYF
TGTGCCAGCAGCGTAGGGGGGACAACTGGAAACACCATATATTTT
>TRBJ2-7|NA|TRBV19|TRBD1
CASSIGGQGTAYEQYF
TGTGCCAGTAGTATCGGAGGACAGGGGACCGCCTACGAGCAGTACTTC
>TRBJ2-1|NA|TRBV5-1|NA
CASSPTLVSESEQFF
TGCGCCAGCAGCCCAACACTAGTTTCCGAGAGTGAGCAGTTCTTC
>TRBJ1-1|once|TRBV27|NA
CASSLSTDNTEAFF
TGTGCCAGCAGTTTATCAACAGACAACACTGAAGCTTTCTTT
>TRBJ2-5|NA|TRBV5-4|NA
CASSLYAERVQETQYF
TGTGCCAGCAGCTTATATGCGGAACGAGTCCAAGAGACCCAGTACTTC
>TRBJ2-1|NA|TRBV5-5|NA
CASSPSGREQFF
TGTGCCAGCAGCCCCTCTGGGAGGGAGCAGTTCTTC
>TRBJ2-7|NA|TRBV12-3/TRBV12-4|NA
CASSSSTGYEQYF
TGTGCCAGCAGTTCCTCTACGGGATACGAGCAGTACTTC
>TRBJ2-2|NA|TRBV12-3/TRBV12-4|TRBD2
CASSGGIAGELFF
TGTGCCAGCAGCGGGGGGATCGCCGGGGAGCTGTTTTTT
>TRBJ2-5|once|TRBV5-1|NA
CASNYRGSGSGETQYF
TGCGCCAGCAATTATCGGGGTAGCGGTTCGGGAGAGACCCAGTACTTC
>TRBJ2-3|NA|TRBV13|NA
CASSLGGDTQYF
TGTGCCAGCAGCTTAGGCGGAGATACGCAGTATTTT
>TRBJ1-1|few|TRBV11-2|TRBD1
CASSSRGPAEAFF
TGTGCCAGCAGCTCCAGGGGGCCGGCTGAAGCTTTCTTT
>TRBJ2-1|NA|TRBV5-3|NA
CARGWDFSSYNEQFF
TGTGCCAGAGGTTGGGACTTCAGCTCCTACAATGAGCAGTTCTTC
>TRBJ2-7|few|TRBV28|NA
CASRGEGLPSYEQYF
TGTGCCAGCCGCGGGGAAGGTTTACCCTCCTACGAGCAGTACTTC
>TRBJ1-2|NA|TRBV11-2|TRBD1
CASSPGTGRYGYTF
TGTGCCAGCAGCCCGGGGACAGGGAGGTATGGCTACACCTTC
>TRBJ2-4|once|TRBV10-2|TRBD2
CASSDPGLVAKNIQYF
TGCGCCAGCAGTGACCCAGGACTAGTGGCCAAAAACATTCAGTACTTC
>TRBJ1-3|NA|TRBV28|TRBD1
CASSQTGVRNTIYF
TGTGCCAGCAGCCAAACAGGGGTTCGAAACACCATATATTTT
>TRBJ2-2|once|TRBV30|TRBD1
CAWSSGQGHTGELFF
TGTGCCTGGAGTTCGGGACAGGGGCACACCGGGGAGCTGTTTTTT
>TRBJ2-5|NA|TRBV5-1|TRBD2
CASSLGPAGEETQYF
TGCGCCAGCAGCTTGGGGCCAGCGGGAGAAGAGACCCAGTACTTC
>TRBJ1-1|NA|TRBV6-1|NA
CASSEETGQTEAFF
TGTGCCAGCAGTGAAGAGACAGGCCAAACTGAAGCTTTCTTT
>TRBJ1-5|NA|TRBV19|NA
CASRKTVPGGGQPQHF
TGTGCCAGTAGAAAGACCGTGCCCGGGGGTGGTCAGCCCCAGCATTTT
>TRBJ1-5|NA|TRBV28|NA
CASSFGEPQHF
TGTGCCAGCAGTTTCGGGGAGCCCCAGCATTTT
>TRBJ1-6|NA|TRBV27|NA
CASSLGQAGFVISPLHF
TGTGCCAGCAGTTTGGGTCAGGCAGGGTTTGTAATTTCACCCCTCCACTTT
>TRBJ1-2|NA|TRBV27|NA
CASSVSVSVYNGYTF
TGTGCCAGCAGTGTATCTGTTTCAGTGTATAATGGCTACACCTTC
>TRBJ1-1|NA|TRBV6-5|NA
CASSKIRGRTEAFF
TGTGCCAGCAGCAAAATACGGGGGAGGACTGAAGCTTTCTTT
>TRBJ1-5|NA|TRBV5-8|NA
CASSRTVNQPQHF
TGTGCCAGCAGCCGGACAGTCAATCAGCCCCAGCATTTT
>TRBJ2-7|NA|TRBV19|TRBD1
CASSVGQAYEQYF
TGTGCCAGTAGTGTAGGACAGGCGTACGAGCAGTACTTC
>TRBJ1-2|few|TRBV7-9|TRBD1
CASSLSGTANYGYTF
TGTGCCAGCAGCCTGTCCGGGACAGCTAACTATGGCTACACCTTC